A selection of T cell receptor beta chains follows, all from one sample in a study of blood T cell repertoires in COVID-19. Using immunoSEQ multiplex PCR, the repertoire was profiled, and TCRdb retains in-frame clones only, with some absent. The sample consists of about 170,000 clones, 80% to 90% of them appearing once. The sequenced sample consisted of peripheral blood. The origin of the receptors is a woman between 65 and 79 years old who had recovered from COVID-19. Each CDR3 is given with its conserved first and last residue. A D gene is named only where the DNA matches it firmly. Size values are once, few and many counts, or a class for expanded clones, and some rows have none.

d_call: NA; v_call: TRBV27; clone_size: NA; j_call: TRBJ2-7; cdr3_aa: CASSLAGISYEQYF; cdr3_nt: TGTGCCAGCAGTTTGGCGGGGATCAGCTACGAGCAGTACTTC
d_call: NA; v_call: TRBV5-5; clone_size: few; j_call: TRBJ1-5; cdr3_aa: CASSLGAPGNQPQHF; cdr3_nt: TGTGCCAGCAGCTTGGGGGCCCCTGGCAATCAGCCCCAGCATTTT
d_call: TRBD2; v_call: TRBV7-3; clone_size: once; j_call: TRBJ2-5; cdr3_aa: CASSLYTGGRETQYF; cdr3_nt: TGTGCCAGCAGCTTATATACGGGGGGACGAGAGACCCAGTACTTC
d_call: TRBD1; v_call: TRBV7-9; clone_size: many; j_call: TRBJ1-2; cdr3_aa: CASSLAPGQGFGYTF; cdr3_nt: TGTGCCAGCAGCTTGGCCCCGGGACAGGGTTTTGGCTACACCTTC
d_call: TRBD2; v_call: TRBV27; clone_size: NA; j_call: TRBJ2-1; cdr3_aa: CASSFPAGGEQFF; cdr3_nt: TGTGCCAGCAGTTTCCCGGCGGGAGGCGAGCAGTTCTTC
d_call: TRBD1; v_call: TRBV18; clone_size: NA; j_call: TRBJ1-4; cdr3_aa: CASSRKTPGTGDEKLFF; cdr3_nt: TGTGCCAGCTCACGAAAAACCCCCGGGACAGGGGATGAAAAACTGTTTTTT
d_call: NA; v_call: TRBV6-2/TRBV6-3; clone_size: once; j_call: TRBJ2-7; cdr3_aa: CASSDNYEQYF; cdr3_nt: TGTGCCAGCAGTGACAACTACGAGCAGTACTTC
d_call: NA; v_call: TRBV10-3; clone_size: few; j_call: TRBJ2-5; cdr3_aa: CAISEGGTETQYF; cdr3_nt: TGTGCCATCAGTGAAGGGGGAACAGAGACCCAGTACTTC
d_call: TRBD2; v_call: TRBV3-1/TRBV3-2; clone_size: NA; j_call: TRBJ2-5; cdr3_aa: CASSLAGVEETQYF; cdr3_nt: TGTGCCAGCAGCCTAGCGGGAGTAGAGGAGACCCAGTACTTC
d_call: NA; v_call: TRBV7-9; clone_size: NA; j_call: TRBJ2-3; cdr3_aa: CASSLARGLAGTDTQYF; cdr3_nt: TGTGCCAGCAGCTTAGCGCGGGGGCTAGCGGGCACAGATACGCAGTATTTT
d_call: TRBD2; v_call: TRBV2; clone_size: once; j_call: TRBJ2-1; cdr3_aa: CASSLLAGGVSFF; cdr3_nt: TGTGCCAGCAGCCTACTAGCGGGGGGGGTCTCGTTCTTC
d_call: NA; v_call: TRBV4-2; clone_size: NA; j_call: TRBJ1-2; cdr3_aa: CASSQPEGSNYGYTF; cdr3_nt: TGTGCCAGCAGCCAACCCGAGGGCAGTAACTATGGCTACACCTTC
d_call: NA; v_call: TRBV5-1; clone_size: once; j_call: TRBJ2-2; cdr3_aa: CASSQIPGPGELFF; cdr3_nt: TGCGCCAGCAGCCAAATACCAGGGCCCGGGGAGCTGTTTTTT
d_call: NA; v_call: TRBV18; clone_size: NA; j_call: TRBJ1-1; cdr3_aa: CASSPGGPMNTEAFF; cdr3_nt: TGTGCCAGCTCCCCCGGGGGGCCCATGAACACTGAAGCTTTCTTT
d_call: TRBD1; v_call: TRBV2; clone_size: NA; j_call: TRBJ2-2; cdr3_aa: CASSAGTANTGELFF; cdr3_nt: TGTGCCAGCAGTGCCGGGACAGCGAACACCGGGGAGCTGTTTTTT
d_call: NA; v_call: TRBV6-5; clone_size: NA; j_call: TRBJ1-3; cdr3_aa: CASTRGSGNTIYF; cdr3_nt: TGTGCCAGCACAAGGGGCTCTGGAAACACCATATATTTT
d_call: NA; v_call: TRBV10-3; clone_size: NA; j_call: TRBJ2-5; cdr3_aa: CAIRSGREETQYF; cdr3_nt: TGTGCCATCAGGTCTGGCAGGGAAGAGACCCAGTACTTC
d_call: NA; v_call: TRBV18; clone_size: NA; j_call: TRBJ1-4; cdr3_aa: CASSPWRDPDGEKLFF; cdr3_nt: TGTGCCAGCTCACCATGGCGGGACCCAGACGGGGAAAAACTGTTTTTT
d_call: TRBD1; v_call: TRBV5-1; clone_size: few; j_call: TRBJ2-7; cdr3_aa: CASSERPDRGFYEQYF; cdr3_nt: TGCGCCAGCAGCGAGCGTCCGGACAGGGGGTTTTACGAGCAGTACTTC
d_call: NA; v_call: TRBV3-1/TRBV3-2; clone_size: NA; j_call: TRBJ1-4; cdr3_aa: CASTKGSNEKLFF; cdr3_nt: TGTGCCAGCACCAAAGGGAGTAATGAAAAACTGTTTTTT
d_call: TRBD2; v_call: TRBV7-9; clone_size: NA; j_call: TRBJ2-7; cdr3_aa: CASSLLRGLAGTQYF; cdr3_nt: TGTGCCAGCAGCCTCCTCCGAGGACTAGCGGGAACTCAGTACTTC
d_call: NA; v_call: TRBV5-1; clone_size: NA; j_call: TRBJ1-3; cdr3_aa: CASRAQGGGNTIYF; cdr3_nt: TGCGCCAGCAGAGCCCAGGGAGGTGGAAACACCATATATTTT
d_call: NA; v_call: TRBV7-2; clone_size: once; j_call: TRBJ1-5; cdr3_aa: CASSGQSNQPQHF; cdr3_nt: TGTGCCAGCAGCGGACAAAGCAATCAGCCCCAGCATTTT
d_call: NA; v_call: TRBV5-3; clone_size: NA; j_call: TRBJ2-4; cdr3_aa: CARGGTKNIQYF; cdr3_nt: TGTGCCAGAGGCGGGACCAAAAACATTCAGTACTTC
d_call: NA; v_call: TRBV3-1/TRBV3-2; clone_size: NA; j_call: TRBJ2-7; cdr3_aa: CAGYRAVSCGEPSYEQYF; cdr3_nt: TGTGCCGGATATCGGGCCGTTTCTTGCGGGGAGCCCTCCTACGAGCAGTACTTC
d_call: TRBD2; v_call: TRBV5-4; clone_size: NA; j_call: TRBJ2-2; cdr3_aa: CASRPGGQTTGELFF; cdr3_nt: TGTGCCAGCAGGCCGGGAGGCCAAACAACCGGGGAGCTGTTTTTT
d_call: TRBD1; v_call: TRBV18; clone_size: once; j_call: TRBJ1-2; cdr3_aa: CASSSDRANYGYTF; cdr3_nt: TGTGCCAGCTCGTCCGACAGGGCCAACTATGGCTACACCTTC
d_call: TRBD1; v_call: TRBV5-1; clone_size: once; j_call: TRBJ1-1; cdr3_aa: CASSTQGAGTEAFF; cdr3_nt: TGCGCCAGCAGCACACAGGGGGCAGGAACTGAAGCTTTCTTT
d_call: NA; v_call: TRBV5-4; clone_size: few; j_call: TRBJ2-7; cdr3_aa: CASSQDQGTYEQYF; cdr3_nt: TGTGCCAGCAGCCAGGATCAGGGCACCTACGAGCAGTACTTC
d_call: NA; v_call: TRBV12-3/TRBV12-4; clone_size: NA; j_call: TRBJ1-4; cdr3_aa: CASRHATNEKLFF; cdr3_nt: TGTGCCAGCCGACACGCAACTAATGAAAAACTGTTTTTT
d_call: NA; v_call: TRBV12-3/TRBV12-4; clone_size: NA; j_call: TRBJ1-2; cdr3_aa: CASSLAREGGYTF; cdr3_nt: TGTGCCAGCAGTTTAGCCCGGGAGGGAGGCTACACCTTC
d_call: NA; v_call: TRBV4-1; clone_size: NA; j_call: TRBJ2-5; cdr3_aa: CASSPRTSETQYF; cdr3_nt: TGCGCCAGCAGCCCGAGGACTTCCGAGACCCAGTACTTC
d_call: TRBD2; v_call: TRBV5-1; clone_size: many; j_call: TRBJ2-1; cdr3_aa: CASSLGTSGASSYNEQFF; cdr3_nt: TGCGCCAGCAGCTTGGGGACTAGCGGGGCCAGCTCCTACAATGAGCAGTTCTTC
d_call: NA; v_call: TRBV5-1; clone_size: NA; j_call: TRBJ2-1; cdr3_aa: CASSLVQIGDEQFF; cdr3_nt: TGCGCCAGCAGCTTGGTTCAAATCGGGGATGAGCAGTTCTTC
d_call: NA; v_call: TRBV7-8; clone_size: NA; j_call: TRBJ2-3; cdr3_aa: CASSLSSGVTDTQYF; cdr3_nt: TGTGCCAGCAGCTTATCTTCAGGGGTCACAGATACGCAGTATTTT
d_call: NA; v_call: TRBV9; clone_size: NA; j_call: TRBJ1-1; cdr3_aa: CASKGAGYEAFF; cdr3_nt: TGTGCCTCAAAGGGCGCAGGGTATGAAGCTTTCTTT
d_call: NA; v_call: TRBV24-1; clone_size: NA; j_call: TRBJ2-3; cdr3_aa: CATSAQMGGRTDTQYF; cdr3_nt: TGTGCCACCAGTGCCCAAATGGGGGGAAGGACAGATACGCAGTATTTT
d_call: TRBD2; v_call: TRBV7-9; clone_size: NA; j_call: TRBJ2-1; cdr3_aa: CASSPRGGRIHSYNEQFF; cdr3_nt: TGTGCCAGCAGCCCCCGCGGCGGGAGGATCCACTCCTACAATGAGCAGTTCTTC
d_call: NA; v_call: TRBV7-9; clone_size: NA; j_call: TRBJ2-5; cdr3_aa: CASTKWRGLETQYF; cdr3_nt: TGTGCCAGCACCAAGTGGAGGGGGCTAGAGACCCAGTACTTC
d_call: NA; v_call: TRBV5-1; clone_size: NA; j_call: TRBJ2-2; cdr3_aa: CASCLGPGTGELFF; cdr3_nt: TGCGCCAGCTGCCTGGGGCCGGGCACCGGGGAGCTGTTTTTT
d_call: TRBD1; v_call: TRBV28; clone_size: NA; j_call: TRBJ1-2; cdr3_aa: CASSPRGHPYGYTF; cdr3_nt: TGTGCCAGCAGCCCCAGGGGGCACCCCTATGGCTACACCTTC
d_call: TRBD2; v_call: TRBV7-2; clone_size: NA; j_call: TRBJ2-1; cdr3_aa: CASSPLLAGSGNEQFF; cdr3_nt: TGTGCCAGCAGTCCCCTACTAGCGGGAAGCGGCAATGAGCAGTTCTTC
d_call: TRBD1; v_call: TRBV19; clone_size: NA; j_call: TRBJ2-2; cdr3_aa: CASSMGDRVTGELFF; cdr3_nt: TGTGCCAGTAGTATGGGGGACAGGGTCACCGGGGAGCTGTTTTTT
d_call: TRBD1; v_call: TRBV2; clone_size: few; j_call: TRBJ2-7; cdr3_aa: CASRDRGYEQYF; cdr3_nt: TGTGCCAGCAGGGACAGGGGGTACGAGCAGTACTTC
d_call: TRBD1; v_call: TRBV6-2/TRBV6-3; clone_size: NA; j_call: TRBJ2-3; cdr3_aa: CASSGTGVFADTQYF; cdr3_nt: TGTGCCAGCAGCGGGACAGGGGTGTTCGCAGATACGCAGTATTTT
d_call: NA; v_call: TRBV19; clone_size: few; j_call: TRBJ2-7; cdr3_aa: CASSRDTFYEQYF; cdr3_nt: TGTGCCAGTAGTAGGGACACCTTCTACGAGCAGTACTTC
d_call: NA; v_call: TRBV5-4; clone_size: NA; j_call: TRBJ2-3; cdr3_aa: CASSHPPGQRADTQYF; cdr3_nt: TGTGCCAGCAGCCACCCCCCGGGACAAAGGGCAGATACGCAGTATTTT
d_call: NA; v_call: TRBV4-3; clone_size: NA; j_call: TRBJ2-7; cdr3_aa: CASSQEMDYSSYEQYF; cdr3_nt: TGCGCCAGCAGCCAAGAAATGGACTACTCATCCTACGAGCAGTACTTC
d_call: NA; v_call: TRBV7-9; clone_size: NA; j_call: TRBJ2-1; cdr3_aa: CASSQSGGNEQFF; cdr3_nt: TGTGCCAGCAGCCAAAGTGGGGGGAATGAGCAGTTCTTC
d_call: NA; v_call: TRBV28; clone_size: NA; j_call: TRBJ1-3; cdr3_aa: CASSLVVRFHSGNTIYF; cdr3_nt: TGTGCCAGCAGTTTAGTGGTCAGGTTCCACTCTGGAAACACCATATATTTT
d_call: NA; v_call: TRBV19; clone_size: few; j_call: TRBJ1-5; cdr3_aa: CASSDAGGQPQHF; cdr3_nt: TGTGCCAGTAGTGATGCCGGTGGTCAGCCCCAGCATTTT
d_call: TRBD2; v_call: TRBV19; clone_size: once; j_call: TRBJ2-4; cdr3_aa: CASSMDPAGGPKNIQYF; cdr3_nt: TGTGCCAGTAGTATGGATCCAGCGGGAGGGCCCAAAAACATTCAGTACTTC
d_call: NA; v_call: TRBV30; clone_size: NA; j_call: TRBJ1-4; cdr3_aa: CAWSMWPNEKLFF; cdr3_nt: TGTGCCTGGAGTATGTGGCCTAATGAAAAACTGTTTTTT